This T cell receptor beta chain was captured by sequencing in a study of PD-L1 blockade in urothelial cancer. Whole-study context: A median blood sample held about 140,000 T cells and 80,000 or so unique TCRs.

V dropped 2 bases and J dropped 10 bases, with 19 bases sitting between them. The CDR3 extends over 16 amino acids. CDR1 is SGHRS, CDR2 YFSETQ, per germline. As for time point: peripheral blood 6 weeks after treatment start. The repertoire was sequenced with immunoSEQ multiplex PCR; TCRdb's copy has only in-frame clones and lacks some. The table includes about 50,000 clones, approximately 83% detected once. The chain has TRBV5-1 and TRBJ1-6; D might be TRBD1 (6 bases). The sequencing here drew on PBMCs, taken around atezolizumab (anti-PD-L1) treatment. This receptor was taken from a man aged 55 to 70 with urothelial cancer. The CDR3: CASSFTGQSEGSPLHF. The CDR3 DNA sequence: TGCGCCAGCAGCTTCACGGGACAATCAGAGGGGTCACCCCTCCACTTT. Full variable domain (rest looked up from reference TRBV5-1 and TRBJ1-6): KAGVTQTPRYLIKTRGQQVTLSCSPISGHRSVSWYQQTPGQGLQFLFEYFSETQRNKGNFPGRFSGRQFSNSRSEMNVSTLELGDSALYLCASSFTGQSEGSPLHFGNGTRLTVT.